One and the same sample provided the 16 T cell receptor beta chains below, sequenced in a study of early T cells in non-severe SARS-CoV-2 infection. TCRdb reanalysed the 5' RACE reads using MiXCR and keeps one entry per CDR3 protein. The sample has tens of thousands of distinct CDR3 sequences, 7.9% seen once. The specimen was whole blood, collected at baseline. The receptor set was obtained from an adult who was a healthcare worker with PCR-confirmed SARS-CoV-2 infection or an uninfected control (not recorded which).

About this clonotype: A much larger clone lies one base from this, so it may be a read error. The chain joins TRBV5-5 to TRBJ2-7; D might be TRBD1 (7 bases). The CDR3 spans 14 residues. The V gene's germline CDR1 is SGHKS and CDR2 YYEKEE (reference sequence). In DNA, the CDR3 is TGTGTCAGCAGCAGAGGTCAGGGGGGCGACGAGCAGTACTTC. Translating it yields CVSSRGQGGDEQYF.

This clonotype was seen at least ten times. This sequence joins TRBV20-1 and TRBJ2-3; 7 bases are shared with TRBD1. V gave up 3 bases and J gave up 8 bases; unmatched junction bases: 8. The CDR3 loop spans 13 amino acids. CDR1 is DFQATT and CDR2 is SNEGSKA in the germline V gene (reference sequence). The CDR3: CSASRDSGVTQYF. CDR3 nucleotides: TGCAGTGCTAGTCGGGACAGTGGAGTTACGCAGTATTTT.

This sequence joins TRBV9 and TRBJ2-5; 10 positions agree with TRBD2. Losses at the gene ends were 2 bases for V and 3 bases for J; bases not matched to a gene: 7. CDR1 and CDR2 (germline): SGDLS, YYNGEE. The CDR3 runs to 16 residues. DNA of the CDR3: TGTGCCAGCAGCGTGAGTAGCGGGGGGCCGGAAGAGACCCAGTACTTC. This encodes CASSVSSGGPEETQYF.

The rearrangement uses TRBV28 and TRBJ2-2; maybe TRBD1 (7 bases). V was cut by 6 bases and J by 3 bases, with 17 bases left in between. The CDR3 sequence is 16 residues long. Germline V CDR1 and CDR2: MDHEN, SYDVKM. CDR3: CASSPVEGADTGELFF. DNA of the CDR3: TGTGCCAGCAGCCCCGTGGAGGGGGCCGACACCGGGGAGCTGTTTTTT.

The rearrangement links TRBV25-1 to TRBJ1-3; 7 positions match TRBD1. This CDR3 region has 17 residues. The germline V gene encodes CDR1 MGHDK and CDR2 SYGVNS. V lost 5 bases and J lost 6; bases outside the gene matches: 16. The CDR3 spells CASSPPRDSEYSNTIYF. CDR3 bases: TGTGCCAGCAGTCCACCCCGGGACAGCGAATACTCAAACACCATATATTTT.

This clonotype has a count of ten or more. This chain connects TRBV7-6 to TRBJ1-2; a possible D gene is TRBD1 (6 bases). The germline V and J ends were trimmed by 1 base and 2 bases, with 17 bases remaining between them. This CDR3 is 17 amino acids long. Germline CDR1 reads SGHVS; CDR2 reads FNYEAQ. CDR3 sequence reads: CASSLGLAGDTNYGYTF. DNA for the CDR3: TGTGCCAGCAGCTTAGGCCTGGCAGGGGACACGAACTATGGCTACACCTTC.

There are many counts of this clonotype. The chain combines TRBV11-1 with TRBJ1-2; 8 bases are shared with TRBD1. J was trimmed by 6 bases and V by 2 bases; bases with no gene match: 5. This CDR3 region has 14 residues. CDR1 and CDR2 from the germline V gene are SGHAT and FQDESV (reference sequence). CDR3 residues: CASSLTTGVDGYTF. In nucleotides, the CDR3 is TGTGCCAGCAGCTTAACGACAGGGGTTGATGGCTACACCTTC.

The chain recombines TRBV11-2 with TRBJ2-3; 7 bases are shared with TRBD1. Looked up from germline, CDR1 is SGHAT and CDR2 is FQNNGV. The trim removed 6 bases at V and 0 bases at J, leaving 9 bases unmatched. CDR3 length: 16 amino acids. The CDR3 DNA follows: TGTGCCAGCAGTTCGCTCCGGGACAGAAGCACAGATACGCAGTATTTT. This sequence encodes CASSSLRDRSTDTQYF.

In this sample, this clonotype turned up many times. The chain employs TRBV4-3 and TRBJ2-7; tentative D call: TRBD2 (6 bases). V was cut by 1 base and J by 4 bases, with 11 bases left in between. The length of the CDR3 is 14 residues. Germline CDR1 reads LGHNA; CDR2 reads YSLEER. The CDR3 region is CASSQGDWGYEQYF. The CDR3 DNA sequence: TGCGCCAGCAGCCAAGGGGACTGGGGTTACGAGCAGTACTTC.

The sample holds many counts of this clonotype. The chain joins TRBV5-6 to TRBJ1-1; D gene uncertain. Germline CDR1 is SGHDT and CDR2 is YYEEEE. The CDR3 totals 12 residues. V was pared by 0 bases and J by 7 bases, with 7 bases between. The chain's CDR3 is CASSLAVSEAFF. DNA for the CDR3: TGTGCCAGCAGCTTGGCGGTCAGTGAAGCTTTCTTT.

The chain couples TRBV3-1 to TRBJ2-2; a possible D gene is TRBD1 (6 bases). V lost 2 bases, J lost 5 bases, and 15 bases lay in between. CDR1 is LGHDT and CDR2 is YNNKEL in the germline V gene (reference sequence). The CDR3 length is 16 residues. This CDR3 reads CASSQRIRGGTGELFF. CDR3 sequence (DNA): TGTGCCAGCAGCCAACGTATCAGGGGTGGAACCGGGGAGCTGTTTTTT.

The chain recombines TRBV7-3 with TRBJ2-1; TRBD1 matches 8 bases. The V gene end was trimmed by 5 bases and the J gene end by 9 bases; junction bases not matched to a gene: 6. CDR3 length equals 13 residues. In germline, CDR1 is SGHTA, CDR2 FQGTGA. The CDR3 nucleotides are TGTGCCAGCAGCGGGACAGGTGGGTCTGAGCAGTTCTTC. Its translation: CASSGTGGSEQFF.

This clonotype was counted only a few times. The genes are TRBV6-1 and TRBJ1-6, with 9 bases fitting TRBD1. The CDR3 spans 16 residues. From germline, CDR1 is MNHNS and CDR2 SASEGT. Germline trimming cut 1 base from V and 9 bases from J; bases unmatched to any gene: 7. CDR3 coding DNA: TGTGCCAGCAGTGAAGATTTGGGGACAGGGTCTTCACCCCTCCACTTT. Its protein is CASSEDLGTGSSPLHF.

The chain couples TRBV13 to TRBJ1-1; D ambiguous. The V and J ends lost 3 bases and 3 bases respectively, with 11 bases between them. CDR1 and CDR2 from the germline V gene are PRHDT and FYEKMQ (reference sequence). This CDR3 is 14 amino acids long. CDR3 sequence: CASSLTVPDTEAFF. The CDR3 DNA sequence: TGTGCCAGCAGCTTGACCGTTCCGGACACTGAAGCTTTCTTT.

The sample holds many counts of this clonotype. CDR3 nucleotides: TGTGCCAGCAGCTCCGGACAGGGGAGGCCACACGAGACCCAGTACTTC. Amino acids: CASSSGQGRPHETQYF. The chain carries TRBV5-8 and TRBJ2-5; 9 bases map to TRBD1. The CDR3 runs 16 residues. The V gene's germline CDR1 is SGHTS and CDR2 YDEGEE. V trimming: 3 bases; J trimming: 5 bases; junction bases outside the gene matches: 11.

This clonotype was observed many times. CDR3 sequence: CASSTKGQGTNYGYTF. CDR3 sequence (DNA): TGTGCCAGCAGCACCAAAGGACAGGGAACGAACTATGGCTACACCTTC. The V call is TRBV5-4, the J call TRBJ1-2, with 8 bases fitting TRBD1. CDR1 and CDR2 from the germline V gene are SGHNT and YYREEE (reference sequence). V shed 4 bases, J shed 2 bases, and the junction held 10 bases outside the gene matches. The CDR3 extends over 16 amino acids.